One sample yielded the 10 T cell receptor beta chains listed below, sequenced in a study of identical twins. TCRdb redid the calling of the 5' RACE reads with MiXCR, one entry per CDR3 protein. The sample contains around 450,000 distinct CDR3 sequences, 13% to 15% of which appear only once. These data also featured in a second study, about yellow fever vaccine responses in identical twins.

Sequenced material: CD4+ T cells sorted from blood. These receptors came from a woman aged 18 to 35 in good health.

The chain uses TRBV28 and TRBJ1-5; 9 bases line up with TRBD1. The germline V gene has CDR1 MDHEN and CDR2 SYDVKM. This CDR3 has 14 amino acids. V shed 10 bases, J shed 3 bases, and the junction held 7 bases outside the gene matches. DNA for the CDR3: TGTGCCAACGCGGGACAGGGAAACAATCAGCCCCAGCATTTT. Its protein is CANAGQGNNQPQHF.

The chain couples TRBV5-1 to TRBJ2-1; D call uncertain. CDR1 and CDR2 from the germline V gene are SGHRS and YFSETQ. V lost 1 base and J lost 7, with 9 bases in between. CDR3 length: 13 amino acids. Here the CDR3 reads CASSLPAVNEQFF. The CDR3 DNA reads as TGCGCCAGCAGCTTGCCCGCCGTAAATGAGCAGTTCTTC.

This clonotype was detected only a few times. CDR3 nucleotide sequence: TGCGCCAGCAGCTTCGCAGGGATCTCTGGAAACACCATATATTTT. Amino acid sequence: CASSFAGISGNTIYF. This rearrangement joins TRBV5-1 to TRBJ1-3, with a possible D match to TRBD1 (5 bases). This CDR3 comprises 15 residues. Germline CDR1 SGHRS, CDR2 YFSETQ. Trimming shortened V by 2 bases and J by 0 bases, and 9 bases separated the two germline ends.

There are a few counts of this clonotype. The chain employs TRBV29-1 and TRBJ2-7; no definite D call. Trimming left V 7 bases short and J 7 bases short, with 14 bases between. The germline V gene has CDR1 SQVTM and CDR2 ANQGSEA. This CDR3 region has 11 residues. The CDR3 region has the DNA TGCAGCGCCGGAAACCTGAGGGAGCAGTACTTC. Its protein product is CSAGNLREQYF.

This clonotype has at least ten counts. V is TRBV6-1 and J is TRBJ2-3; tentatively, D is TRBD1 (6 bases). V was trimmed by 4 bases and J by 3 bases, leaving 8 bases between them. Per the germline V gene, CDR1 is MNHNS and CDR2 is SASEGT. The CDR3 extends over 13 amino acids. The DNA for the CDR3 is TGTGCCAGCAGTGCACAGGGTACAGATACGCAGTATTTT. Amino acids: CASSAQGTDTQYF.

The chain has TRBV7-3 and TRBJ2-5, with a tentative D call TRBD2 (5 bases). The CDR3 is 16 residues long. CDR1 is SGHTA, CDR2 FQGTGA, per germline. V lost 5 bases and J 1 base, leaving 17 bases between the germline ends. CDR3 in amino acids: CASSLNPPGIQETQYF. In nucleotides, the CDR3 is TGTGCCAGCAGCCTCAATCCCCCGGGGATCCAAGAGACCCAGTACTTC.

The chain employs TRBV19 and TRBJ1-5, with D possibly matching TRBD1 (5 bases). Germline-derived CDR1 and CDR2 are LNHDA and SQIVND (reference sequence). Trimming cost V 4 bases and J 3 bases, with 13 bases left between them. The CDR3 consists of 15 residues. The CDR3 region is CASSTRDAFNQPQHF. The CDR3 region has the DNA TGTGCCAGTAGTACCCGGGACGCCTTCAATCAGCCCCAGCATTTT.

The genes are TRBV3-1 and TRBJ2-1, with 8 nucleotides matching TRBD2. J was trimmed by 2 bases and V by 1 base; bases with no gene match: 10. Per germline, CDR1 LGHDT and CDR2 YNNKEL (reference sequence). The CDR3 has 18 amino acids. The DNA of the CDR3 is TGTGCCAGCAGCCAAGTAAGACGGGAGGGCCTCCCCTACAATGAGCAGTTCTTC. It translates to CASSQVRREGLPYNEQFF.

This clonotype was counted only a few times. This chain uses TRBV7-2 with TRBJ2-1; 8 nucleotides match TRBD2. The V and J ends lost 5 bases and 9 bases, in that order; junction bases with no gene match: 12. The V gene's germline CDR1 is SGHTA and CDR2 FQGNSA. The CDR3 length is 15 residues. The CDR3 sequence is CASSLLGSGISEQFF. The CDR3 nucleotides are TGTGCCAGCAGCCTCCTGGGTAGCGGGATTTCTGAGCAGTTCTTC.

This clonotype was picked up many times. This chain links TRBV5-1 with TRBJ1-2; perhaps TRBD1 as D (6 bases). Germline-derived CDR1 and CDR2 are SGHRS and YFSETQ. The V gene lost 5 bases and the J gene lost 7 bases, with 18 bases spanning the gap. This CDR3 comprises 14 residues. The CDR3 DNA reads TGCGCCAGCAGTATTCCCCGACAGGATTCTGGCTACACCTTC. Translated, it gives CASSIPRQDSGYTF.